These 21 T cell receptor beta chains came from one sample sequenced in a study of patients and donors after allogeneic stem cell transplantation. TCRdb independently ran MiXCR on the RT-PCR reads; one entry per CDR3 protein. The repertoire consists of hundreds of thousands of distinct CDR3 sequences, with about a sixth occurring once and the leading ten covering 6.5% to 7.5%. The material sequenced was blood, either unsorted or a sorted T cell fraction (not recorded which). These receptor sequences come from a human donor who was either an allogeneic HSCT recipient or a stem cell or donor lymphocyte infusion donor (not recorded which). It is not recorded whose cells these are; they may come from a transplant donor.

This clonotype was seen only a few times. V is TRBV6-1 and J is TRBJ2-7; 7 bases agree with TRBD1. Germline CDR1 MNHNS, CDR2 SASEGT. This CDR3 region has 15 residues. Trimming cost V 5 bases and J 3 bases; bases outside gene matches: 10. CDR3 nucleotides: TGTGCCAGCAGTCCCGGGACAGCGCCCATCTACGAGCAGTACTTC. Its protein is CASSPGTAPIYEQYF.

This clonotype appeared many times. The CDR3 DNA reads as TGCGCCAGCAGCCAACGGGGAGGCGGCTACACCTTC. Amino acids: CASSQRGGGYTF. The rearrangement joins TRBV5-1 to TRBJ1-2; D gene uncertain. With 4 bases removed from V and 8 bases from J, the gap between germline ends came to 12 bases. CDR3 length equals 12 residues. The germline gives CDR1 SGHRS, CDR2 YFSETQ.

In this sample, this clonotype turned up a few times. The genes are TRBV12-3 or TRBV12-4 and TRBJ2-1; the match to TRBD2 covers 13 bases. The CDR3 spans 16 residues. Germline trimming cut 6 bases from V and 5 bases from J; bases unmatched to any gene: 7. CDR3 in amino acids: CASSRPTSGGDNEQFF. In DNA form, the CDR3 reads TGTGCCAGCAGCCGCCCTACTAGCGGGGGGGACAATGAGCAGTTCTTC.

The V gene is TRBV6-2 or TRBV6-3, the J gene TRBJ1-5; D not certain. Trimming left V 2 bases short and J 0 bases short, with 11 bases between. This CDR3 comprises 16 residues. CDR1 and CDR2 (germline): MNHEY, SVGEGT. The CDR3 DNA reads TGTGCCAGCAGTTACCTCCAGCGCGGTAGCAATCAGCCCCAGCATTTT. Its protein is CASSYLQRGSNQPQHF.

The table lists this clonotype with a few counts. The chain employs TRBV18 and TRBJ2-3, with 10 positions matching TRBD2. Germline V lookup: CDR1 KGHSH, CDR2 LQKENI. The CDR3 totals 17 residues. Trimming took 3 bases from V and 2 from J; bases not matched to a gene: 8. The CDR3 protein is CASSPYQLAGTTDTQYF. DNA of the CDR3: TGTGCCAGCTCACCCTACCAACTAGCGGGGACCACAGATACGCAGTATTTT.

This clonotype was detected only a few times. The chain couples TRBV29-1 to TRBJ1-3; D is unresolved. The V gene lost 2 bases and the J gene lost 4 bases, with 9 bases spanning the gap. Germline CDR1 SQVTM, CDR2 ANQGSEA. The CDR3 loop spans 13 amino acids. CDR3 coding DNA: TGCAGCGTTGAACTGGGAGGAGGAAACACCATATATTTT. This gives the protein CSVELGGGNTIYF.

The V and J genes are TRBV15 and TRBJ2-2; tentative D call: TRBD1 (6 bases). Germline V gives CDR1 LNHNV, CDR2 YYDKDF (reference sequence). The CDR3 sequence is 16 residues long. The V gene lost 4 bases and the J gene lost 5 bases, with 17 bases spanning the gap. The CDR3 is CATSTTGTPSTGELFF. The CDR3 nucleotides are TGTGCCACCAGCACAACCGGGACACCCAGTACCGGGGAGCTGTTTTTT.

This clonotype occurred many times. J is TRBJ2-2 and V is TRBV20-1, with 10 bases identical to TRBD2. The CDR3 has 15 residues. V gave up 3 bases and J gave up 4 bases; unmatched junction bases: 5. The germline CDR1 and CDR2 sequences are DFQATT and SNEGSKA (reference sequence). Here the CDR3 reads CSARDSGGSTGELFF. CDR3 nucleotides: TGCAGTGCTAGGGATAGCGGGGGGAGCACCGGGGAGCTGTTTTTT.

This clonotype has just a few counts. Here the CDR3 reads CASQSGYRTDTQYF. DNA for the CDR3: TGTGCCAGTCAAAGCGGGTACCGCACAGATACGCAGTATTTT. The rearrangement links TRBV6-2 or TRBV6-3 to TRBJ2-3, with a tentative D call TRBD2 (6 bases). Germline CDR1 and CDR2: MNHEY and SVGEGT. The CDR3 is made up of 14 amino acids. Trimming pared 9 bases from V and 1 base from J, leaving 14 bases between.

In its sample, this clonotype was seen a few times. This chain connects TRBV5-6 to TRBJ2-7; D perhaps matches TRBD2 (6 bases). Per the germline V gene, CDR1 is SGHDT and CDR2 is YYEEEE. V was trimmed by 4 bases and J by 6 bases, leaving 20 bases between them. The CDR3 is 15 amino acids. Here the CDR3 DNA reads TGTGCCAGCAGCCGAAGGGGCGGGAACGTTCGCGAGCAGTACTTC. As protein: CASSRRGGNVREQYF. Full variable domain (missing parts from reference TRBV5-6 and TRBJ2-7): DAGVTQSPTHLIKTRGQQVTLRCSPKSGHDTVSWYQQALGQGPQFIFQYYEEEERQRGNFPDRFSGHQFPNYSSELNVNALLLGDSALYLCASSRRGGNVREQYFGPGTRLTVT.

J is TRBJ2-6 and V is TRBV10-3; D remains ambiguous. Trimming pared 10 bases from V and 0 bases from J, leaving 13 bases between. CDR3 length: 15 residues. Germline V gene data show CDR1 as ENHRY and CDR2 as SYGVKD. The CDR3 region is CATADLSSGANVLTF. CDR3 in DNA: TGTGCCACTGCGGACCTGTCCTCTGGGGCCAACGTCCTGACTTTC.

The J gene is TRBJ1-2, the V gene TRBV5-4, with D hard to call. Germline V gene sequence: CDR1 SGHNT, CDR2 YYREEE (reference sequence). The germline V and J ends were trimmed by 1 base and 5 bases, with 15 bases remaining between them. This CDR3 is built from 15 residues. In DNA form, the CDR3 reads TGTGCCAGCAGCTTGTCCGAGGGCGGACGTTATGGCTACACCTTC. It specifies CASSLSEGGRYGYTF.

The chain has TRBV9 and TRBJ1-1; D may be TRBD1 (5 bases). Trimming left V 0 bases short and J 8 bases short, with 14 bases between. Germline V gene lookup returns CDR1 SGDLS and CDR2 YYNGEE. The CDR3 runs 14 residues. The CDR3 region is CASSVEGTPVEAFF. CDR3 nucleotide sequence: TGTGCCAGCAGCGTAGAGGGGACCCCGGTAGAAGCTTTCTTT.

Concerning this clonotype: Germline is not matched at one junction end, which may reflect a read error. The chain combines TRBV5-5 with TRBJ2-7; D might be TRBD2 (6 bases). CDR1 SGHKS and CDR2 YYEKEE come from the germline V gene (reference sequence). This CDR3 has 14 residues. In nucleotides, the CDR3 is TGTGCCAGCAGGTTGGCCGCGGGGTCCTACGAGCAGTACTTC. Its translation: CASRLAAGSYEQYF. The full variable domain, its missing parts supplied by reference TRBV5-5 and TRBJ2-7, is DAGVTQSPTHLIKTRGQQVTLRCSPISGHKSVSWYQQVLGQGPQFIFQYYEKEERGRGNFPDRFSARQFPNYSSELNVNALLLGDSALYLCASRLAAGSYEQYFGPGTRLTVT.

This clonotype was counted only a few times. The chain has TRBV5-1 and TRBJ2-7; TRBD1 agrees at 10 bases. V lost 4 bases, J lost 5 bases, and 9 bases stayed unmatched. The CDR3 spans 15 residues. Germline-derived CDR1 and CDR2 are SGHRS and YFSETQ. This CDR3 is CASSPGQGGANEQYF. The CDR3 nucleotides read TGCGCCAGCAGCCCCGGACAGGGGGGGGCGAACGAGCAGTACTTC.

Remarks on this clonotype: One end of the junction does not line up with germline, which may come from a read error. CDR3 amino acids: CASRLGGTGRYEQYF. CDR3 bases: TGTGCCAGCAGATTGGGGGGGACAGGGCGCTACGAGCAGTACTTC. The chain couples TRBV5-5 to TRBJ2-7; 9 bases line up with TRBD1. This CDR3 contains 15 residues. CDR1 is SGHKS and CDR2 is YYEKEE in the germline V gene (reference sequence).

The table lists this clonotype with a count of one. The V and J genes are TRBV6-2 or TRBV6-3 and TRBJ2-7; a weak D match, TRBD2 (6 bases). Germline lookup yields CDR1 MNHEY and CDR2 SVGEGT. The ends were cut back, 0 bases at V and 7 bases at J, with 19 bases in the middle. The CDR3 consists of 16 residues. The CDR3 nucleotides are TGTGCCAGCAGTTACTCCAAGCCCGGGACTCCGGGGGAGCAGTACTTC. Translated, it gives CASSYSKPGTPGEQYF.

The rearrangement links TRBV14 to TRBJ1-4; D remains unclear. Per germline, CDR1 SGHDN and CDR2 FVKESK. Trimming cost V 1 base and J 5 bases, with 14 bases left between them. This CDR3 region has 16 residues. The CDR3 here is CASSQGGPSSNEKLFF. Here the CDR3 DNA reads TGTGCCAGCAGCCAAGGAGGTCCATCTTCCAATGAAAAACTGTTTTTT.

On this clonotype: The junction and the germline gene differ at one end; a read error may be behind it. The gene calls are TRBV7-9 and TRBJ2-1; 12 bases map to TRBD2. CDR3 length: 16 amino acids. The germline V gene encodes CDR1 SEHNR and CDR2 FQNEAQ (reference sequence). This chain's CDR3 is CASSPQSTSGRSPQSF. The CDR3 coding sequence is TGTGCCAGCAGCCCCCAATCGACTAGCGGGAGATCTCCGCAGTCCTTC.

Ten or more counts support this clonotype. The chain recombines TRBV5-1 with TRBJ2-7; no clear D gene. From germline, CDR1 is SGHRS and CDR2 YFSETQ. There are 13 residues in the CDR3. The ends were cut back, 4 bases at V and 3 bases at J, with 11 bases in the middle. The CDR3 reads CASSPNRLYEQYF. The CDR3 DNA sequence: TGCGCCAGCAGCCCCAACAGACTCTACGAGCAGTACTTC.

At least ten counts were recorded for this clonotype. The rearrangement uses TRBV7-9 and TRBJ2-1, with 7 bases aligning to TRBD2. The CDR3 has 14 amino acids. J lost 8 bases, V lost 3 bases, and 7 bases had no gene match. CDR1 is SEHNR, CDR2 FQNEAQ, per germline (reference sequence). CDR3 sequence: CASSFLRGGDEQFF. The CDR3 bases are TGTGCCAGCAGCTTCTTACGGGGAGGGGATGAGCAGTTCTTC.